This is a list of T cell receptor beta chains from one sample in a study of post-analysis software for immune sequencing data. Via MiXCR, TCRdb re-called the PCR reads, giving one row per CDR3 protein. The data contain hundreds of thousands of distinct CDR3 sequences, around 27% of them seen just once; the ten biggest clones take up about 0.5%. The material sequenced was blood. The receptors originated from a girl between 5 and 17 years old with multiple sclerosis. Each CDR3 is given with its conserved first and last residue. Each record gives: D gene, V gene, J gene, clone size, CDR3 protein, CDR3 DNA. A D gene is named only where the DNA matches it firmly. The size entry is marked missing in some rows and otherwise reads once, few, many or a size class.

D: TRBD1; V: TRBV6-1; J: TRBJ2-7; size: -; CDR3: CAQGVGPRVPYEQYF; DNA: TGTGCCCAGGGGGTCGGACCCAGGGTACCCTACGAGCAGTACTTC
D: TRBD2; V: TRBV20-1; J: TRBJ2-7; size: few; CDR3: CSALLAGAVQYF; DNA: TGCAGTGCCTTATTGGCGGGAGCTGTGCAGTACTTC
D: TRBD2; V: TRBV6-2/TRBV6-3; J: TRBJ2-7; size: -; CDR3: CASSTRTSGSIWQYF; DNA: TGTGCCAGCAGTACCCGGACTAGCGGGAGTATTTGGCAGTACTTC
D: TRBD1; V: TRBV4-1; J: TRBJ1-2; size: few; CDR3: CASSQVGDRGRGGYTF; DNA: TGCGCCAGCAGCCAAGTTGGGGACAGGGGACGCGGTGGCTACACCTTC
D: TRBD1; V: TRBV20-1; J: TRBJ2-1; size: many; CDR3: CSAERDRASEQFF; DNA: TGCAGTGCTGAGAGAGACAGGGCTAGTGAGCAGTTCTTC
D: TRBD2; V: TRBV6-2/TRBV6-3; J: TRBJ2-3; size: -; CDR3: CASRAGGGGDTQYF; DNA: TGTGCCAGCAGGGCGGGAGGCGGTGGAGATACGCAGTATTTT
D: TRBD2; V: TRBV3-1; J: TRBJ2-5; size: -; CDR3: CASSQEGLAGGETQYF; DNA: TGTGCCAGCAGCCAAGAGGGACTAGCGGGGGGAGAGACCCAGTACTTC
D: TRBD1; V: TRBV12-3/TRBV12-4; J: TRBJ2-1; size: -; CDR3: CASSLRETGVSNEQFF; DNA: TGTGCCAGCAGTTTACGTGAGACAGGGGTGAGCAATGAGCAGTTCTTC
D: -; V: TRBV5-8; J: TRBJ1-5; size: few; CDR3: CASSHSRRGRSNQPQHF; DNA: TGTGCCAGCAGTCACTCCCGTCGGGGCAGGAGCAATCAGCCCCAGCATTTT
D: -; V: TRBV7-9; J: TRBJ1-4; size: few; CDR3: CASTPVGAISEKLFF; DNA: TGTGCCAGCACCCCCGTCGGGGCTATCAGTGAAAAACTGTTTTTT
D: -; V: TRBV7-9; J: TRBJ2-1; size: -; CDR3: CASSPPQGGEQFF; DNA: TGTGCCAGCAGCCCACCCCAGGGAGGAGAGCAGTTCTTC
D: TRBD2; V: TRBV12-3/TRBV12-4; J: TRBJ2-7; size: -; CDR3: CASSPRLAGGPREQYF; DNA: TGTGCCAGCAGTCCCCGACTAGCGGGAGGGCCGCGGGAGCAGTACTTC
D: -; V: TRBV7-2; J: TRBJ2-5; size: -; CDR3: CASSLYSRETQYF; DNA: TGTGCCAGCAGCTTATACAGTCGGGAGACCCAGTACTTC
D: TRBD2; V: TRBV11-1; J: TRBJ2-3; size: -; CDR3: CASSPAGLAKPSTQYF; DNA: TGTGCCAGCAGCCCCGCCGGACTAGCGAAGCCGTCTACGCAGTATTTT
D: -; V: TRBV7-2; J: TRBJ2-7; size: -; CDR3: CASSLDSGYTYEQYF; DNA: TGTGCCAGCAGCTTAGATTCCGGCTACACCTACGAGCAGTACTTC
D: TRBD1; V: TRBV6-2/TRBV6-3; J: TRBJ1-1; size: -; CDR3: CASRTDREGRSTEAFF; DNA: TGTGCCAGCAGAACAGACAGGGAGGGTAGGAGCACTGAAGCTTTCTTT
D: -; V: TRBV5-1; J: TRBJ2-3; size: -; CDR3: CASGQTSSSDTQYF; DNA: TGCGCCAGCGGACAGACTAGTAGCTCAGATACGCAGTATTTT
D: -; V: TRBV29-1; J: TRBJ1-5; size: -; CDR3: CSVGAQNNQPQHF; DNA: TGCAGCGTTGGCGCGCAGAACAATCAGCCCCAGCATTTT
D: -; V: TRBV28; J: TRBJ2-1; size: -; CDR3: CASSETLQGQFF; DNA: TGTGCCAGCAGTGAGACCCTGCAGGGTCAGTTCTTC
D: -; V: TRBV7-9; J: TRBJ2-7; size: few; CDR3: CASSQTTYEQYF; DNA: TGTGCCAGCAGTCAGACGACCTACGAGCAGTACTTC
D: -; V: TRBV6-2/TRBV6-3; J: TRBJ1-5; size: -; CDR3: CASGPGGGVSQPQHF; DNA: TGTGCCAGCGGCCCTGGAGGGGGAGTTTCTCAGCCCCAGCATTTT
D: TRBD2; V: TRBV6-6; J: TRBJ2-6; size: few; CDR3: CATLAGALWGANVLTF; DNA: TGTGCCACGCTAGCGGGGGCCCTTTGGGGGGCCAACGTCCTGACTTTC
D: TRBD1; V: TRBV20-1; J: TRBJ1-5; size: -; CDR3: CSAGGTENRPQHF; DNA: TGCAGTGCGGGCGGGACAGAAAATCGGCCCCAGCATTTT
D: -; V: TRBV9; J: TRBJ2-3; size: few; CDR3: CASSVDGVSRRDTDTQYF; DNA: TGTGCCAGCAGCGTAGATGGGGTTAGTAGACGGGACACAGATACGCAGTATTTT
D: TRBD1; V: TRBV7-2; J: TRBJ2-5; size: few; CDR3: CASSLRTGWETQYF; DNA: TGTGCCAGCAGCCTCAGGACAGGTTGGGAGACCCAGTACTTC
D: TRBD1; V: TRBV12-3/TRBV12-4; J: TRBJ1-5; size: -; CDR3: CASSLGTGNNQPQHF; DNA: TGTGCCAGCAGTCTAGGGACAGGGAACAATCAGCCCCAGCATTTT
D: TRBD2; V: TRBV4-3; J: TRBJ2-5; size: few; CDR3: CASSQVSSGSLQTQYF; DNA: TGCGCCAGCAGCCAAGTTTCTAGCGGGAGCCTTCAGACCCAGTACTTC
D: TRBD1; V: TRBV6-6; J: TRBJ2-1; size: few; CDR3: CASNTGAYNEQFF; DNA: TGTGCCAGCAACACAGGGGCCTACAATGAGCAGTTCTTC
D: -; V: TRBV5-4; J: TRBJ2-5; size: -; CDR3: CASSLSSGEETQYF; DNA: TGTGCCAGCAGCTTGTCATCCGGGGAAGAGACCCAGTACTTC
D: -; V: TRBV20-1; J: TRBJ1-2; size: few; CDR3: CSAMLTTNYGYTF; DNA: TGCAGTGCTATGCTCACCACTAACTATGGCTACACCTTC
D: TRBD2; V: TRBV20-1; J: TRBJ2-1; size: -; CDR3: CSARDRTSGRDVKGQFF; DNA: TGCAGTGCTAGAGATCGGACTAGCGGGAGAGACGTCAAGGGACAGTTCTTC
D: TRBD1; V: TRBV7-9; J: TRBJ1-2; size: -; CDR3: CASSEPGQGLEYGYTF; DNA: TGTGCCAGCAGCGAGCCGGGACAGGGCTTGGAGTATGGCTACACCTTC
D: TRBD2; V: TRBV6-1; J: TRBJ2-7; size: few; CDR3: CASSPPGTSGSKPLEQYF; DNA: TGTGCCAGCAGCCCCCCCGGGACTAGCGGGAGTAAACCCCTCGAGCAGTACTTC
D: -; V: TRBV5-1; J: TRBJ2-7; size: -; CDR3: CASRGGLDLGYGYEQYF; DNA: TGCGCCAGCAGGGGTGGATTGGACCTGGGGTATGGTTACGAGCAGTACTTC
D: -; V: TRBV7-2; J: TRBJ1-2; size: few; CDR3: CASSLGGRGINGYTF; DNA: TGTGCCAGCAGCTTAGGTGGCAGGGGTATTAACGGCTACACCTTC